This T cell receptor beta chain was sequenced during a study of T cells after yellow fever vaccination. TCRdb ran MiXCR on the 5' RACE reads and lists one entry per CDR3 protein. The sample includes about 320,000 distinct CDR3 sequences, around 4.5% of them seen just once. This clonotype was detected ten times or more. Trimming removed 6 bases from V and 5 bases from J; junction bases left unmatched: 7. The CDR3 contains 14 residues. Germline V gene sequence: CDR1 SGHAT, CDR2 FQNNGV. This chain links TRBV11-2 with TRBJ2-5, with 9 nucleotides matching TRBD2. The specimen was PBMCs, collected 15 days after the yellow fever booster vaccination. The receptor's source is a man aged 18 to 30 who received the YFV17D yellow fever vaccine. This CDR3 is CASRSLAGGETQYF. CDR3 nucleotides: TGTGCCAGCAGGTCACTAGCGGGCGGGGAGACCCAGTACTTC.